This T cell receptor (beta chain) was captured by sequencing in a study of cytomegalovirus exposure and HLA in healthy donors. Study outcomes and limitations: Certain sequence variants were highly shared and formed a cluster, and this cluster was likely a sequencing artifact. A later analysis associated 15,000 or so TCR beta sequences with HLA alleles at a 0.05 false discovery rate. Most TCR beta V segments were productive about 90% or about 30% of the time in an earlier analysis.

The CDR3 is made up of 17 amino acids. Germline assignment: CDR1 SGHNT and CDR2 YENEEA. V lost 5 bases, J lost 2 bases, and 7 bases stayed unmatched. It was with 60 Vbeta and 13 Jbeta primers that the PCR ran. Here immunoSEQ multiplex PCR was the method, and the copy in TCRdb shows in-frame clones only, minus some. Here the sample spans fewer than 200,000 clones, approximately 84% being singletons. Regarding this clone: What it recognizes is unknown.

This TCR derives from a woman aged 50 to 65 in good health and CMV-seropositive. The J gene is TRBJ2-3, the V gene TRBV11-3, with TRBD2 matching over 13 bases. Sequences were obtained from PBMCs. DNA of the CDR3: TGTGCCAGCAGCGCAAGGACTAGCGGGGGCCTCACAGATACGCAGTATTTT. Its translation is CASSARTSGGLTDTQYF.